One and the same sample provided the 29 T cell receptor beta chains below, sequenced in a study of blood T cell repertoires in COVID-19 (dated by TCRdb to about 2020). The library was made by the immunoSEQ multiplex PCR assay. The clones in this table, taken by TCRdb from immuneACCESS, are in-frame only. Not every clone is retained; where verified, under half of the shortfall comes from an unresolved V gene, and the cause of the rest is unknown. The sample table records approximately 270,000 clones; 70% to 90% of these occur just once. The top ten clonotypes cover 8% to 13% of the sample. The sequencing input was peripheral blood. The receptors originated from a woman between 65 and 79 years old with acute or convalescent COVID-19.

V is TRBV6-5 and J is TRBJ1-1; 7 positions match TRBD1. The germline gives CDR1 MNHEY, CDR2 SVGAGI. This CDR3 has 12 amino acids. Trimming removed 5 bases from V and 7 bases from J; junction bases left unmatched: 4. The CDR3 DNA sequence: TGTGCCAGCAGTCGCGGACAGGATGAAGCTTTCTTT. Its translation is CASSRGQDEAFF.

Here the CDR3 DNA reads TGTGCCAGCAGCCAAGTTGCGGGATCGGGTGGCTACACCTTC. The encoded protein is CASSQVAGSGGYTF. The J gene is TRBJ1-2, the V gene TRBV3-1 (or the pseudogene TRBV3-2), with D hard to call. Germline V gives CDR1 LGHDT, CDR2 YNNKEL (reference sequence). The CDR3 contains 14 residues. V was trimmed by 1 base and J by 7 bases, leaving 13 bases between them.

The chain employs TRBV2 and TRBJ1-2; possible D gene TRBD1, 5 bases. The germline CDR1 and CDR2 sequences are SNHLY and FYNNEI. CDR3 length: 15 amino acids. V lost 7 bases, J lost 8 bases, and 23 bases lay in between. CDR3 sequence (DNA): TGTGCCAGCACCCCCGGGGGTAAGGCCCCGGGAGGCTACACCTTC. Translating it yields CASTPGGKAPGGYTF.

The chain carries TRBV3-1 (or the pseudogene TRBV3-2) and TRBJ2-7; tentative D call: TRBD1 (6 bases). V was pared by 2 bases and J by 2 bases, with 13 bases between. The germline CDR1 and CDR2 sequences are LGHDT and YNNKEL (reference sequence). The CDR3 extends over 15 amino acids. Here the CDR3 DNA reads TGTGCCAGCAGCCAAAATCCGTGGGGGCCCTACGAGCAGTACTTC. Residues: CASSQNPWGPYEQYF.

CDR3 protein: CASTLGQHTYGYTF. The CDR3 coding sequence is TGTGCCAGCACCTTGGGGCAGCACACCTATGGCTACACCTTC. The genes are TRBV28 and TRBJ1-2, with D possibly TRBD1 on 5 matching bases. Germline V gene sequence: CDR1 MDHEN, CDR2 SYDVKM. This CDR3 contains 14 residues. Trimming took 7 bases from V and 4 from J, leaving 16 bases between them.

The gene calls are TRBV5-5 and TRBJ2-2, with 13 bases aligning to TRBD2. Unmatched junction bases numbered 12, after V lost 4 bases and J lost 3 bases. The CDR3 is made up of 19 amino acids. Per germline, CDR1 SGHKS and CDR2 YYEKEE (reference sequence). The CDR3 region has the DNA TGTGCCAGCAGCGTTGCCGGGACTAGCGGGGTTTTCTACACCGGGGAGCTGTTTTTT. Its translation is CASSVAGTSGVFYTGELFF.

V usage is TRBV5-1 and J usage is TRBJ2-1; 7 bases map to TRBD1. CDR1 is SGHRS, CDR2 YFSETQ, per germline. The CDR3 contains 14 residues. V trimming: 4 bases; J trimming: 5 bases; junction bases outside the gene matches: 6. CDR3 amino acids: CASSMRQGNNEQFF. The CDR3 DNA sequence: TGCGCCAGCAGCATGAGACAGGGAAACAATGAGCAGTTCTTC.

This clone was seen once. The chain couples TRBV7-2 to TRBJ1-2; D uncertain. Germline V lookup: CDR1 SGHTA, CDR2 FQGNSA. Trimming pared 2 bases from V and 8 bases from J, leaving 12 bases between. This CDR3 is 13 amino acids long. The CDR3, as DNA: TGTGCCAGCAGCTTAAATACCGGGGAGGGCTACACCTTC. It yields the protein CASSLNTGEGYTF.

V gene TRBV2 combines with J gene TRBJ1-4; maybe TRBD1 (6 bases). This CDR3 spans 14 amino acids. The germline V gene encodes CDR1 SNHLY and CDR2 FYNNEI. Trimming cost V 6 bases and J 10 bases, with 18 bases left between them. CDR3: CASRATGWEGKLFF. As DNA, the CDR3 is TGTGCCAGCAGGGCCACAGGGTGGGAGGGAAAACTGTTTTTT.

CDR3 sequence (DNA): TGTGCCAGCAGCTTAGCCACAGGGAATGAACAAGCTTTCTTT. The encoded protein is CASSLATGNEQAFF. V is TRBV7-8 and J is TRBJ1-1; D may be TRBD1 (6 bases). From germline, CDR1 is SGHVS and CDR2 FQNEAQ. The CDR3 sequence is 14 residues long. V gave up 0 bases and J gave up 9 bases, with 14 bases separating them.

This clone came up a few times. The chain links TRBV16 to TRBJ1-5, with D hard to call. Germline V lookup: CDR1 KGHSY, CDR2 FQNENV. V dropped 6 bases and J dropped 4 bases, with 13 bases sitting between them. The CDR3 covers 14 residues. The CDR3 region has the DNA TGTGCCAGCAGACCGGGGAGAGGGAATCAGCCCCAGCATTTT. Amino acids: CASRPGRGNQPQHF.

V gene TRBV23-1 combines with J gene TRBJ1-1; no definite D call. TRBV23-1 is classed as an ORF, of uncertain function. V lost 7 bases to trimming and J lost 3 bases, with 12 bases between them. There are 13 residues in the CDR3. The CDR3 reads CASIGVRDTEAFF. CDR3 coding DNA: TGCGCCAGCATCGGGGTTCGGGACACTGAAGCTTTCTTT.

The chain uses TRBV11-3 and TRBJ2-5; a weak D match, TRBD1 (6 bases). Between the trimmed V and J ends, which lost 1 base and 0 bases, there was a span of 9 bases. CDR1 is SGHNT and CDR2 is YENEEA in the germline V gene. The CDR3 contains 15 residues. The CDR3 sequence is CASSLGGGYQETQYF. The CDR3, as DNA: TGTGCCAGCAGCTTAGGAGGGGGTTACCAAGAGACCCAGTACTTC.

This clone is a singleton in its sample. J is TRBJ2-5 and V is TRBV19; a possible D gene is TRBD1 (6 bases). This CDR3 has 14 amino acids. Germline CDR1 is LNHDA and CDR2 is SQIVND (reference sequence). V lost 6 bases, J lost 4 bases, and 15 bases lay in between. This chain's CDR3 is CASSTRWGRETQYF. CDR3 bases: TGTGCCAGTAGCACGAGGTGGGGGCGAGAGACCCAGTACTTC. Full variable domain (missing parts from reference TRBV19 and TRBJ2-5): DGGITQSPKYLFRKEGQNVTLSCEQNLNHDAMYWYRQDPGQGLRLIYYSQIVNDFQKGDIAEGYSVSREKKESFPLTVTSAQKNPTAFYLCASSTRWGRETQYFGPGTRLLVL.

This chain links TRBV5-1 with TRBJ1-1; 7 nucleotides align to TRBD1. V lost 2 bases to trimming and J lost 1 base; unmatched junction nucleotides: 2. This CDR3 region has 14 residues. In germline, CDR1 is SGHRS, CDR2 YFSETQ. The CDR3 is CASSFGTENTEAFF. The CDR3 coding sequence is TGCGCCAGCAGCTTCGGGACAGAGAACACTGAAGCTTTCTTT.

Here the CDR3 DNA reads TGCGCCAGCAGCTTCGAGGGGGGGCCTTACGAGCAGTACTTC. Translated, it gives CASSFEGGPYEQYF. V usage is TRBV5-1 and J usage is TRBJ2-7, with D possibly being TRBD2 (7 bases). The CDR3 loop spans 14 amino acids. The V end lost 2 bases, the J end lost 4 bases, and 13 bases lay between the germline ends. Germline lookup yields CDR1 SGHRS and CDR2 YFSETQ.

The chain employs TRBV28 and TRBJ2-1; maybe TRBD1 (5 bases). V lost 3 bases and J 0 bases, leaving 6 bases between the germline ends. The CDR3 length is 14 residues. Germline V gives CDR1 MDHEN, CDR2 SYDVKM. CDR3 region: CASSFDSSYNEQFF. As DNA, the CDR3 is TGTGCCAGCAGTTTCGACAGCTCCTACAATGAGCAGTTCTTC.

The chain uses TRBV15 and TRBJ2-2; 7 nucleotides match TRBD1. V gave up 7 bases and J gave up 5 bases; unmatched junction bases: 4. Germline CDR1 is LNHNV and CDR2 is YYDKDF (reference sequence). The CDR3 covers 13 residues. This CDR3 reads CATTSGGTGELFF. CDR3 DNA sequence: TGTGCCACCACGTCAGGGGGAACCGGGGAGCTGTTTTTT.

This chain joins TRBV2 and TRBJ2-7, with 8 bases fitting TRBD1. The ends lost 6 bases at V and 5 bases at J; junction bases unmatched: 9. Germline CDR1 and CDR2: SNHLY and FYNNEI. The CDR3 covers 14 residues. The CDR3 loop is CASRSLDRGHEQYF. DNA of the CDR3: TGTGCCAGCAGGTCCCTAGACAGGGGCCACGAGCAGTACTTC.

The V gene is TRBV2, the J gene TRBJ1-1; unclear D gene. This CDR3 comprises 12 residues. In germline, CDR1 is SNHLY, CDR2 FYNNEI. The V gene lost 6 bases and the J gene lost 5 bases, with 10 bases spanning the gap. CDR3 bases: TGTGCCAGCAGGGGAGGTCGGACTGAAGCTTTCTTT. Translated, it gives CASRGGRTEAFF.

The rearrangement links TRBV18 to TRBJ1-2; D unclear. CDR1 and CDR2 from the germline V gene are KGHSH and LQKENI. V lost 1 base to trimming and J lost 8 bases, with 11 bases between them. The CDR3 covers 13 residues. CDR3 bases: TGTGCCAGCTCACCACTTATGGAGGGCGGCTACACCTTC. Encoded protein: CASSPLMEGGYTF.

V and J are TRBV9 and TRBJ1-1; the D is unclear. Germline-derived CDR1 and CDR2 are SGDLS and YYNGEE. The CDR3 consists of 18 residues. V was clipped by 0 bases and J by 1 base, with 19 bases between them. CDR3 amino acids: CASSVGRLKGLRNTEAFF. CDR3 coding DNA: TGTGCCAGCAGCGTAGGGAGGTTAAAGGGTCTGCGGAACACTGAAGCTTTCTTT.

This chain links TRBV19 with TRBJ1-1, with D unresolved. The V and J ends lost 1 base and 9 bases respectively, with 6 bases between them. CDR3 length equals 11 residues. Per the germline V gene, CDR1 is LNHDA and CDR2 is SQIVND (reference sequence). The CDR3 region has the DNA TGTGCCAGTAGTATAGCGGGAAAAGCTTTCTTT. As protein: CASSIAGKAFF.

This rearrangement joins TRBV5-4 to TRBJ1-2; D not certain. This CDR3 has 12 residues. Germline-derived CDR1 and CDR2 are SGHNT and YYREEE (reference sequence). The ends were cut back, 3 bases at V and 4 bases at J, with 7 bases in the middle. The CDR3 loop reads CASSSSLYGYTF. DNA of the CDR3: TGTGCCAGCAGCTCGTCCCTCTATGGCTACACCTTC.

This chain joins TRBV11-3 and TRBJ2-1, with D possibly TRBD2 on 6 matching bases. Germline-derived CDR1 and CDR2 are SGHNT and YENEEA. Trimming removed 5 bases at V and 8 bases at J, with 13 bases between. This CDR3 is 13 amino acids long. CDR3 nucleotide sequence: TGTGCCAGCAGCAGCCGCGGGGTAGATGAGCAGTTCTTC. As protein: CASSSRGVDEQFF.

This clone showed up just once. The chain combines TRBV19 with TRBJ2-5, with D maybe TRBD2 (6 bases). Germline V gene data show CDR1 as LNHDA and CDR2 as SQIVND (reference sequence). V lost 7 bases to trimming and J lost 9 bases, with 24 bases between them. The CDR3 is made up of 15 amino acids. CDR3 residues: CASTPQATPGGSQYF. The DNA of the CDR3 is TGTGCCAGTACCCCACAGGCGACACCCGGAGGGTCCCAGTACTTC.

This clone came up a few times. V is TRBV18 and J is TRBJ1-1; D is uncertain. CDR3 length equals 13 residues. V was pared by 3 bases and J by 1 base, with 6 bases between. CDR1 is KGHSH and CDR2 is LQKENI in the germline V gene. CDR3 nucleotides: TGTGCCAGCTCACCTAATCGGAACACTGAAGCTTTCTTT. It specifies CASSPNRNTEAFF.

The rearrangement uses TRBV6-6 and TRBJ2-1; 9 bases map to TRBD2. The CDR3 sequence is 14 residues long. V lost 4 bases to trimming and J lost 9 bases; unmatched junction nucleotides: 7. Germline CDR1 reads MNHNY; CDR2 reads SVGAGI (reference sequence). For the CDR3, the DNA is TGTGCCAGCAGTTCGAGCGGGGGGCTGAGTGAGCAGTTCTTC. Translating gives CASSSSGGLSEQFF.

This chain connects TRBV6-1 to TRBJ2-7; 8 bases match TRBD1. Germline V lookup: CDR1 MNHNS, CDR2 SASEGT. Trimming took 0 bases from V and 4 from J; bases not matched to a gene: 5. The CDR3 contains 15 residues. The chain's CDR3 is CASSEAAGGAYEQYF. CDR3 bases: TGTGCCAGCAGTGAAGCCGCAGGGGGCGCGTACGAGCAGTACTTC.